This T cell receptor beta chain derives from a study of monozygotic twins with inflammatory bowel disease. Overall study findings and caveats: Results did not support any single strong IBD-associated signal or clonotype.

CDR1 and CDR2 from the germline V gene are SGHTA and FQGNSA. The CDR3 consists of 16 residues. Notes on this clonotype: Its target is not known.

After re-calling the 5' RACE reads, TCRdb lists one entry per CDR3 protein, DNA absent. The sample table sets out a few hundred thousand distinct CDR3 sequences. Sample: blood. The J gene is TRBJ2-3, the V gene TRBV7-2; the TCRdb call, TRBD2, lacks DNA for checking. This clonotype was obtained from a human donor with ulcerative colitis or Crohn's disease, or a healthy co-twin of an affected twin (not recorded which). The CDR3 sequence: CASSPQVSGWADTQYF.